This T cell receptor (beta chain) was profiled in a study of OX40 agonist ivuxolimab in advanced cancers. As for the study more broadly: Ivuxolimab was an agonistic, fully human IgG2 monoclonal antibody directed against OX40 (CD134), a costimulatory receptor. Peripheral TCRbeta sequencing was intended to test whether TCR sequence diversity was altered and clonal T-cell expansion was caused by ivuxolimab. In the dose-escalation cohort, 82.7% of patients were male, and the mean age was approximately 60 years, with a range of 23 to 79. Patients were allowed to have had prior anti-PD-1, anti-PD-L1 or anti-CTLA-4 therapy, and around 40% of the dose-escalation patients had previously received checkpoint inhibitors. The paper reports the monotherapy dose-escalation portion (N ≈ 52 patients) of the phase I ivuxolimab trial. Intravenous ivuxolimab was administered to patients every 2 weeks at six dose levels: 0.01, 0.1, 0.3, 1.5, 3 and 10 mg/kg. Of the roughly 50 dose-escalation patients, hepatocellular carcinoma was present in roughly 19, melanoma in approximately 15, renal cell carcinoma in 9 and head and neck cancer in 9. Partial responses occurred in three dose-escalation patients, of whom one had hepatocellular carcinoma and two had cutaneous melanoma. General findings and caveats noted by the study authors: At doses of 0.1 to 3.0 mg/kg, clonal expansion of both CD4+ and CD8+ blood T cells was observed from baseline to week 6. Low levels of normalized T-cell clonal expansion were also shown by some nonresponding patients. In partial responders in the 0.1-3.0 mg/kg groups, normalized peripheral clonal expansion was found to be among the lowest, especially among CD8+ T cells. The antigen specificity of the clonally expanded peripheral T cells was not determined. After ivuxolimab, CD8+ T cells had more expanded clones than CD4+ T cells on average.

Genomic DNA was isolated from the sorted cells so that the TCRbeta CDR3 region could be sequenced. The immunoSEQ Assay was used for sequencing of TCRbeta CDR3 regions. The source is immuneACCESS, and TCRdb retained only in-frame sequences with V and J called. Part of the clones is not carried over; for the studies checked, unresolved V genes explain less than half of this, and the remainder is unexplained. This sample is represented by roughly 34,000 clones; more than 70% of them were singletons. The ten largest clones take up more than 0.8% of the sample. Worth noting for this clone: Its recognized antigen is unknown. Qualities for individual bases were not recorded, and no much larger clone is one base off.

Patients with a history of autoimmune disease or receiving systemic immunosuppression were excluded from the trial. Peripheral blood for TCR sequencing was collected from all dose cohorts at baseline, on cycle 4 day 1, and on cycle 7 day 1. The samples were drawn from a first-in-human, open-label, multicenter phase I dose-escalation trial of ivuxolimab. The trial enrolled adults with locally advanced or metastatic head and neck squamous cell, hepatocellular, melanoma or renal cell carcinoma. Before TCR sequencing, CD4+ T cells and CD8+ T cells from peripheral blood were sorted into separate populations. The CDR3 goes from the cysteine to the phenylalanine over 15 residues. The CDR3 DNA has 45 bases and is translated from base 1. V is cut by 8 bases and J by 7 bases, and the space between the germline ends is 21 bases. CDR1 and CDR2 (ENHRY, SYGVKD) derive from the germline V gene.

The TCR sequence derives from an adult with an advanced solid tumor such as melanoma, head and neck, liver or kidney cancer. This chain joins TRBV10-3 to TRBJ1-5; TRBD1 is possibly the D segment (5 matching bases). Sequences were derived from CD4+ or CD8+ T cells sorted from blood, sampled in a trial of the OX40 agonist ivuxolimab. The nucleotide sequence reads as follows: TGTGCCATCCGCGCGAGTGATCAGGGATCACAGCCCCAGCATTTT. This yields the protein CAIRASDQGSQPQHF.